The T cell receptor beta chain described here comes from a study of blood T cell repertoires in COVID-19 (dated by TCRdb to the early 2020s). For the wider study: Samples from collaborators originated in the United States, Italy and Spain and spanned both the acute and convalescent phases of COVID-19. The sample metadata nearly always contained a de-identified subject ID, COVID-19 status, age in years and sex. Where available, HLA class I and class II types were taken from metadata supplied by the sample provider and were not determined by assay-based typing. The prospective study material was composed of cDNA or gDNA derived from T cells, B-cell-depleted T cells, or PBMCs. The repertoires were released in a freely available public database intended as a resource for research on the immune response to SARS-CoV-2. The samples were drawn from the first 160 participants of the ongoing ImmuneRACE study and from 1,254 subjects provided by 6 global collaborators. Deeply sampled blood TCRbeta repertoires from subjects exposed to, actively infected with, or recovered from COVID-19 were included in the dataset.

In regard to this clone: The antigen it binds to is not known. Base qualities are not at hand, and no much larger clone is one base apart.

Overall results and qualifications from the work: The quantity of clinical and demographic metadata differed by source and by participant and was supplied without curation.

The CDR3 numbers 16 residues from cysteine through phenylalanine. Just CDR3 DNA is preserved here, 48 bases in frame from base 1. V is clipped by 5 bases and J by 2 bases, and the sequence between their germline boundaries is 17 bases long. CDR1 and CDR2 were assigned from the germline V gene as SNHLY and FYNNEI. TCRbeta CDR3 regions were amplified from genomic DNA by means of the immunoSEQ Assay, a bias-controlled multiplex PCR. The original methods were these. The number of nucleated cells in each sample was estimated by amplification of reference gene primers within the assay. Sequence reads were collapsed and filtered to measure the absolute abundance of every unique TCRbeta CDR3 rearrangement. For each sample, productive Simpson clonality was calculated by taking the square root of Simpson's diversity index across productive rearrangements. Held by TCRdb, this immuneACCESS table contains in-frame sequences only and omits some clones. Under half of the omission traces to an unresolved V gene where checked; the cause of the rest is unknown. V, J and clone size reflect that table, while D and trimming were determined from the DNA. The sample table records around 150,000 clones; 85% to 95% of these occur just once. About 4.5% of the sample belongs to the ten largest clones.

Whole blood was collected in K2EDTA tubes by collaborating institutions according to the institutions' own protocols. Collaborator samples were shipped for TCRbeta analysis as frozen whole blood, isolated PBMCs, or DNA extracted from either sample type. The V and J segments used are TRBV2 and TRBJ2-3; the D gene is perhaps TRBD1, on 6 matching bases. Sequencing used peripheral blood. The receptor's source is a woman aged 50 to 60 with acute or convalescent COVID-19. The sequenced DNA is TGTGCCAGCAGTAGAGAACAGGGCGCCCACACAGATACGCAGTATTTT. It is translated as CASSREQGAHTDTQYF.